This TCR beta chain was captured in a study of control samples from healthy donors and cancer patients. CDR3 size: 13 residues. The germline V and J ends were trimmed by 0 bases and 7 bases, with 9 bases remaining between them. Sequencing was performed with immunoSEQ multiplex PCR; in TCRdb, only in-frame clones are kept and a portion is missing. The table records approximately 46,000 clones, about 90% of them present only once. The source material was PBMCs. This chain joins TRBV12-3 or TRBV12-4 and TRBJ1-2, with D possibly matching TRBD1 (5 bases). The receptor comes from a woman in her fifties or sixties with lung cancer. The CDR3 coding sequence is TGTGCCAGCAGTTTAGCAGCGGGGGTTGGCTACACCTTC. Its protein is CASSLAAGVGYTF.